This T cell receptor beta chain originates from a study of shared clonotypes between healthy human individuals (dated by TCRdb to the early 2020s). Regarding the complete study: The cohort comprised a couple of women and a few men aged 18 to 49 years. Different laboratories and diverse techniques were used to prepare libraries and sequence TCR repertoires, to increase sequencing depth and limit assay-specific biases. To estimate repertoire size and how much clonotypes are shared between individuals, the study performed deep sequencing of blood TCR repertoires from roughly five healthy adults. For each donor, CD4 naive and CD4 memory were each given three plates, CD8 naive was given two plates, and CD8 memory was given one plate. Each donor's leukapheresis produced roughly between about 0.8 and 8.9 billion PBMCs.

CDR1 and CDR2 were assigned from the germline V gene as SGDLS and YYNGEE. The V and J ends are trimmed by 0 bases and 4 bases, leaving 10 bases between them. The CDR3 starts with the cysteine, ends with the phenylalanine, and has 14 residues. This entry keeps only the CDR3 DNA: 42 bases, framed from base 1. Study-wide findings and limitations: Incomplete sequencing was indicated by rarefaction of sorted-subset datasets, despite the large sequencing depth. Compared with non-shared clonotypes, clonotypes shared by all four sorted-subset donors had higher generation probabilities. Because the study included a small number of donors, the genetic and exposure-history diversity represented was limited. Sharing across a few donors was observed for approximately 5% of naive CD4, less than 4% of naive CD8, about 2.3% of memory CD4, and around 0.44% of memory CD8 clonotypes. Larger estimated clonotype richness was generally found for naive subsets than for memory subsets. Pairwise subsampling indicated that sequencing depth was expected to affect the degree of clonotype sharing among donors. Sampling was limited to blood, and TCR repertoires in tissue likely differ from TCR repertoires in blood.

Donors were healthy HIV-negative adults with no recently reported acute infections or vaccinations. Every donor was a Caucasian adult residing in Nashville, Tennessee, USA. CD4+ T cells were enriched by magnetic negative selection; naive cells were then positively selected on CD45RA, and the negative fraction formed the memory subset. Blood was obtained by leukapheresis, after which PBMCs were separated by Ficoll-Histopaque density gradient centrifugation and cryopreserved in liquid nitrogen vapor phase. Analytical flow cytometry was used to check the purity and quantity of every magnetically sorted T cell population. Genomic DNA was isolated from each sorted fraction and quantified by UV absorbance on a Nanodrop 2000c. Remarks on this clone: The clone's antigen remains unknown. Base quality data are lacking; no much larger clone is found one base away.

TCR CDR3 regions were amplified from genomic DNA by multiplex PCR using the deep immunoSEQ assay. Extracted genomic DNA from each cell subset was distributed evenly across all wells of several immunoSEQ 96-well plates, and each plate was treated as a replicate. For sorted subsets, roughly 200 ng of genomic DNA, equivalent to some 30,000 T cell genomes, went into each replicate PCR. Purified libraries were measured with a Qubit 3.0 fluorometer, size-checked on a Bioanalyzer 2100, and measured again with the KAPA Library Quantification kit. Each immunoSEQ 96-well plate was sequenced on its own single-read 150-cycle Illumina NextSeq 550 flow cell. Per the source publication's procedure: Because the immunoSEQ output held only junctional sequences and lacked quality scores, the filtering could not match the filtering applied to full-length reads. Sequences were annotated with PyIR, a Python wrapper for IgBLAST v1.9, and V/J genes and CDR3 were assigned using IMGT germline references. Reads were removed for weak V/J assignments (E-value above 1e-6), missing CDR3, stop codons, out-of-frame junctions, or ambiguous translated residues. V3J clonotypes were defined as sequences sharing the same inferred V gene, J gene, and CDR3 amino acid sequence. To compute the percentage overlap between repertoires, the number of shared unique clonotypes was divided by the size of the smaller repertoire. Repertoire richness was assessed with RTK rarefaction, the Chao1 estimator, and Recon v2.1 estimates of unobserved clonotypes. For all TCRbeta clonotypes obtained by the gDNA method from a few donors, generation probabilities were computed with OLGA. TCRdb retrieved this table from immuneACCESS and kept in-frame rearrangements only. Not all clones are present; in checked studies, unresolved V genes account for under half, and no reason is known for the remainder. V and J calls and clone size are copied from that table; D and trimming were computed from the DNA. Present in this sample are about 710,000 clones, about three quarters of which were seen just once. The ten largest clones represent around 2% of the sample.

The chain is assembled from TRBV9 and TRBJ2-5; D gene: possibly TRBD1, on 5 matching bases. Sequenced: memory CD4+ T cells sorted from blood. This specimen's cell subset or site label, per the study, means: CD45RA-negative fraction. The sequence derives from a woman in her twenties or thirties in good health. The nucleotide sequence is given as TGTGCCAGCAGCGTAGCCTGGACATCAGAGACCCAGTACTTC. This yields the protein CASSVAWTSETQYF.